This record looks at one TCR beta chain sequence and its context. Antigen: not known. Researchers ran the PCR with 60 Vbeta and 13 Jbeta primers. Original data processing: Roughly 80 million unique TCR beta chains, roughly 11 million of them shared, were counted by a later analysis. Some clones are missing from TCRdb's copy, which holds only in-frame ones; the method was immunoSEQ multiplex PCR. V, J and clone size derive from that table, while D and trimming were established from the DNA sequence. Of about 120,000 clones listed, about 80% are singletons. The CDR3 is 14 amino acids. CDR1 and CDR2 from the germline V gene are SQVTM and ANQGSEA. V trimming: 4 bases; J trimming: 9 bases; junction bases outside the gene matches: 6. This sample is part of a study of cytomegalovirus exposure and HLA in healthy donors. Background on the study: Of a few hundred genotyped donors, roughly 76% grouped in the Caucasian-associated ancestry cluster. Study results and caveats: Common viral pathogens seemed, in a later analysis, to connect with several of the most significant clusters. According to an earlier analysis, most TCR beta V segments yielded productive rearrangements about 90% or about 30% of the time.

This TCR was recovered from a female donor in good health and CMV-seropositive. This chain links TRBV29-1 with TRBJ2-2, with 12 nucleotides matching TRBD2. The sample consisted of PBMCs. The DNA of the CDR3 is TGCAGCGTTGGACTAGCGGGGGAGTACCGGGAGCTGTTTTTT. Translation: CSVGLAGEYRELFF.